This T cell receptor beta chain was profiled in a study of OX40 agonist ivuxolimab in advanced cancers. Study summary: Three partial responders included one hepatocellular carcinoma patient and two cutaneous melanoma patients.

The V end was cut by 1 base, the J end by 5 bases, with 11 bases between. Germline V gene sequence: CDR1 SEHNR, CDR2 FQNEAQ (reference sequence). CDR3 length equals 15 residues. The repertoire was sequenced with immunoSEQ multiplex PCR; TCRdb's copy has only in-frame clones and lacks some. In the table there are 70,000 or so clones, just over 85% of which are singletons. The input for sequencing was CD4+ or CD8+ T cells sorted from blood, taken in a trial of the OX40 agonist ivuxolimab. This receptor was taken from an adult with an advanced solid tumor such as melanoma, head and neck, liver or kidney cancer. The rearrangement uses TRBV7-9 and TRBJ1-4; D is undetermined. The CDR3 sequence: CASSLGRLGNEKLFF. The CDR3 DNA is TGTGCCAGCAGCTTAGGGCGCCTGGGGAATGAAAAACTGTTTTTT.